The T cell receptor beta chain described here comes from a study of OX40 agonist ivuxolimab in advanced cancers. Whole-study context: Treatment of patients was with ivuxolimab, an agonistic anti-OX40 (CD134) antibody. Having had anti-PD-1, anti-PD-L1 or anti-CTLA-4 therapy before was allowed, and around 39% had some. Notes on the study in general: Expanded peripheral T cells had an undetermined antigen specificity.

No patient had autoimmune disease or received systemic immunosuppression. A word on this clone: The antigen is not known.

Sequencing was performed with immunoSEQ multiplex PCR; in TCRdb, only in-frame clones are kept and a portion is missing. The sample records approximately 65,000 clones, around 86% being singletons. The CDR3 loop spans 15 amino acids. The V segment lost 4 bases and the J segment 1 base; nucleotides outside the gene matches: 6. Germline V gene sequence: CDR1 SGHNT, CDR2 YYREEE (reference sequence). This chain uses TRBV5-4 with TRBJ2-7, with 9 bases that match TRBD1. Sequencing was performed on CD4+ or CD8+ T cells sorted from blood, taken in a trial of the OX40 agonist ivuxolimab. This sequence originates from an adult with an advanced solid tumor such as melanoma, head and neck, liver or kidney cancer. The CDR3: CASSASGTGSYEQYF. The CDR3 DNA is TGTGCCAGCAGCGCGTCCGGGACAGGGTCCTACGAGCAGTACTTC.